This T cell receptor beta chain was identified in a study of human T cells and chemical hapten exposure. Overall study context: On approximately 2 cm by approximately 2 cm of upper inner arm skin, sensitization was performed with 2% DPC. Diphenylcyclopropenone was applied weekly to patients' scalps across the approximately 25-week study.

This clonotype was counted ten times or more. CDR3 size: 17 residues. Trimming shortened V by 5 bases and J by 0 bases, and 18 bases separated the two germline ends. Germline V gene lookup returns CDR1 SNHLY and CDR2 FYNNEI. Time point denoted: pre-sensitization, week 0. The treatment was: therapeutic diphenylcyclopropenone sensitization with weekly scalp DPC. Samples of blood were obtained prior to the application of each patch test. TCRdb recomputed calls from the RACE reads with MiXCR, one row per CDR3 protein. The sample includes 300,000 to 450,000 distinct CDR3 sequences, over 5% of them seen just once.

The gene calls are TRBV2 and TRBJ2-3, with D hard to call. The receptor was derived from a woman aged 18-29 years with alopecia areata. Some clones in this sample may be carry-over from other donors' samples. The sequences come from whole blood, collected in connection with sensitization to the hapten diphenylcyclopropenone (DPC). CDR3 in amino acids: CASSLVFGQTSTDTQYF. CDR3 DNA: TGTGCCAGCAGTTTAGTTTTTGGGCAAACTAGCACAGATACGCAGTATTTT.